A selection of T cell receptor beta chains follows, all from one sample in a study of T cell responses to AZD1222 COVID-19 vaccine. Measured with immunoSEQ multiplex PCR; TCRdb has only the in-frame clones, and not every one. This table holds 110,000 to 150,000 clones, approximately 92% found once. The sequenced sample was peripheral blood, obtained 28 days after the second AZD1222 dose. Source of these receptors: an adult who received the AZD1222 COVID-19 vaccine. CDR3s include the opening cysteine and the closing phenylalanine or tryptophan. The order of the fields is J gene, D gene, clone size, V gene, CDR3 protein, CDR3 DNA. A D gene is named only where the DNA matches it firmly. Size tells how often a clone was seen (once, few, many) or the class of an expanded clone, and some rows leave it out.

J: TRBJ2-7
D: TRBD2
size: -
V: TRBV7-9
CDR3: CASTEAGGPSYEQYF
DNA: TGTGCCAGCACCGAAGCGGGAGGGCCCTCCTACGAGCAGTACTTC

J: TRBJ2-7
D: -
size: -
V: TRBV19
CDR3: CASSTTATTYEQYF
DNA: TGTGCCAGTAGCACGACCGCAACAACCTACGAGCAGTACTTC

J: TRBJ1-2
D: TRBD1
size: -
V: TRBV14
CDR3: CASSQSGTGFDGYTF
DNA: TGTGCCAGCAGCCAATCGGGGACAGGGTTTGATGGCTACACCTTC

J: TRBJ1-1
D: -
size: -
V: TRBV12-3/TRBV12-4
CDR3: CASSKDENTEAFF
DNA: TGTGCCAGCAGCAAGGATGAAAACACTGAAGCTTTCTTT

J: TRBJ1-1
D: -
size: once
V: TRBV29-1
CDR3: CSVDENRAAFF
DNA: TGCAGCGTTGATGAAAACAGGGCCGCTTTCTTT

J: TRBJ2-7
D: TRBD2
size: -
V: TRBV13
CDR3: CASRAGTYEQYF
DNA: TGTGCCAGCAGAGCGGGAACCTACGAGCAGTACTTC

J: TRBJ2-2
D: -
size: -
V: TRBV2
CDR3: CASTRDKPNTGELFF
DNA: TGTGCCAGCACCCGGGACAAACCGAACACCGGGGAGCTGTTTTTT

J: TRBJ2-2
D: -
size: -
V: TRBV6-5
CDR3: CASSYSSGNTGELFF
DNA: TGTGCCAGCAGTTACTCGTCGGGAAACACCGGGGAGCTGTTTTTT

J: TRBJ2-7
D: -
size: -
V: TRBV9
CDR3: CASSVTPRDGSYEQYF
DNA: TGTGCCAGCAGCGTAACCCCCCGTGACGGGAGCTACGAGCAGTACTTC

J: TRBJ2-3
D: TRBD2
size: -
V: TRBV5-8
CDR3: CASSWTGTSTSTDTQYF
DNA: TGTGCCAGCAGCTGGACCGGGACTAGCACGAGCACAGATACGCAGTATTTT

J: TRBJ1-5
D: -
size: once
V: TRBV19
CDR3: CASSHGAPSNQPQHF
DNA: TGTGCCAGTAGCCACGGGGCCCCTAGCAATCAGCCCCAGCATTTT

J: TRBJ2-7
D: -
size: -
V: TRBV7-2
CDR3: CASSFNSAATPGEQYF
DNA: TGTGCCAGCAGCTTCAACTCCGCCGCTACCCCTGGGGAGCAGTACTTC

J: TRBJ1-3
D: -
size: -
V: TRBV19
CDR3: CASSIGLSSGNTIYF
DNA: TGTGCCAGTAGTATTGGCCTCAGCTCTGGAAACACCATATATTTT

J: TRBJ1-5
D: -
size: -
V: TRBV3-1/TRBV3-2
CDR3: CASSSIPFQPQHF
DNA: TGTGCCAGCAGCTCTATACCTTTCCAGCCCCAGCATTTT

J: TRBJ2-2
D: -
size: -
V: TRBV5-1
CDR3: CASSGGGALGTVNTGELFF
DNA: TGCGCCAGCAGCGGCGGAGGGGCCCTCGGAACGGTTAACACCGGGGAGCTGTTTTTT

J: TRBJ2-1
D: -
size: -
V: TRBV19
CDR3: CASTSDSLSSYNEQFF
DNA: TGTGCCAGTACCTCGGACAGTCTAAGCTCCTACAATGAGCAGTTCTTC

J: TRBJ2-3
D: -
size: -
V: TRBV7-2
CDR3: CASSLPGPGYTDTQYF
DNA: TGTGCCAGCAGCTTACCAGGTCCAGGATACACAGATACGCAGTATTTT

J: TRBJ1-2
D: -
size: -
V: TRBV11-2
CDR3: CASSLVAWEPYGYTF
DNA: TGTGCCAGCAGCTTAGTAGCGTGGGAACCCTATGGCTACACCTTC

J: TRBJ2-7
D: -
size: -
V: TRBV10-3
CDR3: CANQEGPSSYEQYF
DNA: TGTGCCAACCAGGAGGGCCCCAGCTCCTACGAGCAGTACTTC

J: TRBJ2-7
D: TRBD2
size: -
V: TRBV4-3
CDR3: CASSQVVSGGSYEQYF
DNA: TGCGCCAGCAGCCAAGTAGTCAGCGGGGGGTCCTACGAGCAGTACTTC

J: TRBJ1-5
D: -
size: -
V: TRBV30
CDR3: CAWSRGSGDQPQHF
DNA: TGTGCCTGGAGTCGGGGTTCTGGGGATCAGCCCCAGCATTTT

J: TRBJ1-4
D: -
size: once
V: TRBV7-9
CDR3: CASSFSGRSEKLFF
DNA: TGTGCCAGCAGCTTCTCGGGGAGGAGTGAAAAACTGTTTTTT